The clone carrying this T cell receptor beta chain occurred once. The record originates from a study of blood T cell repertoires in COVID-19. Participant ages covered roughly 18 to 90 years across 25 or so US areas. Contact with a PCR-confirmed or clinician-diagnosed COVID-19 case occurred within 2 weeks of entry. As handled by the study authors: Researchers report that nucleated cell counts were estimated from reference gene primer amplification. Sequenced by immunoSEQ multiplex PCR; TCRdb stores in-frame clones only, minus some. V and J calls and clone size follow that table, whereas D and trimming were derived from the DNA. The top ten hold about 4.6% of the sample, which has 200,000 to 250,000 clones, 80% to 90% seen once. The CDR3 runs to 15 residues. The germline V gene has CDR1 LNHNV and CDR2 YYDKDF (reference sequence). The germline V and J ends were trimmed by 0 bases and 4 bases, with 12 bases remaining between them.

The source material was PBMCs or T cells enriched from blood (not recorded which). V usage is TRBV15 and J usage is TRBJ1-1; no clear D. This TCR was recovered from a woman in her 30s who had been exposed to COVID-19. The CDR3 nucleotides read TGTGCCACCAGCAGAGATAACGCGGCGTTCACTGAAGCTTTCTTT. This encodes CATSRDNAAFTEAFF.